This T cell receptor beta chain came from a study of blood T cell repertoires in COVID-19 (TCRdb year 2020). As for the study more broadly: Samples from collaborators originated in the United States, Italy and Spain and spanned both the acute and convalescent phases of COVID-19. The prospective study material was composed of cDNA or gDNA derived from T cells, B-cell-depleted T cells, or PBMCs. Deeply sampled blood TCRbeta repertoires from subjects exposed to, actively infected with, or recovered from COVID-19 were included in the dataset. The repertoires were released in a freely available public database meant as a resource for research on the immune response to SARS-CoV-2. Samples were obtained from the ongoing ImmuneRACE study (first 160 participants) and from some 1,300 subjects provided by 6 global collaborators. A de-identified subject ID, COVID-19 status, age in years and sex were almost always included in the sample metadata. Where available, HLA class I and class II types were obtained from metadata supplied by the sample provider rather than from assay-based typing. Paper-wide results and their limitations: How much clinical and demographic metadata was included differed by source and by participant, and the metadata was provided uncurated.

The CDR3 has 16 amino acids, counting the end cysteine and phenylalanine. The retained sequence is limited to the CDR3, 48 bases, with the frame set at the first base. V and J are trimmed by 4 bases and 1 base, and the gene matches miss 5 bases of the junction. For CDR1 and CDR2, the germline V gene lists ENHRY and SYGVKD. Comment on this clone: Its cognate antigen has yet to be identified. No base quality values were provided; no much bigger clone lies one nucleotide off.

In Seattle, one collaborating source enrolled patients while the infection was active and tracked those patients longitudinally over the course of disease. Whole blood was collected in K2EDTA tubes by collaborating institutions according to the institutions' own protocols. For TCRbeta analysis, collaborators shipped samples in one of three forms: frozen whole blood, isolated PBMCs, or DNA extracted from either of those sample types. The immunoSEQ Assay, a bias-controlled multiplex PCR, was used to amplify TCRbeta CDR3 regions from genomic DNA. The authors processed their data as follows. The number of nucleated cells in each sample was estimated by amplification of reference gene primers within the assay. To quantify the absolute abundance of each unique TCRbeta CDR3 rearrangement, sequence reads were collapsed and filtered. For each sample, productive Simpson clonality was calculated by taking the square root of Simpson's diversity index across productive rearrangements. TCRdb's version of the immuneACCESS table is confined to in-frame rearrangements and falls short of the full clone set. An unresolved V gene accounts for under half of the shortfall where checked; the remainder is of unknown origin. The V and J calls and clone size are taken from that table; D and trimming were inferred from the DNA. Counted in this sample were about 99,000 clones; 88% of them appeared once. Of the sample, approximately 2% is held by the ten largest clones.

Sequencing was carried out using peripheral blood. The TCR was taken from a man aged 45-60 years with COVID-19, enrolled during active disease. Here the chain combines TRBV10-3 and TRBJ1-5; 9 bases in the junction line up with TRBD1. CDR3 reads: CAISVTGTGSNQPQHF. The nucleotide sequence reads TGTGCCATCAGTGTAACCGGGACAGGGAGCAATCAGCCCCAGCATTTT.